The 22 T cell receptor beta chains in this list originate from one sample, sequenced in a study of OX40 agonist ivuxolimab in advanced cancers. Produced via immunoSEQ multiplex PCR; TCRdb's table is partial and in-frame only. The profile shows around 66,000 clones, 87% of them singletons. The sample here was CD4+ or CD8+ T cells sorted from blood, taken in a trial of the OX40 agonist ivuxolimab. Receptors originate from an adult with an advanced solid tumor such as melanoma, head and neck, liver or kidney cancer.

The chain is built from TRBV19 and TRBJ2-7; 7 bases match TRBD2. Trimming at V came to 6 bases and at J to 6 bases, leaving 5 bases not matched to a gene. CDR1 is LNHDA, CDR2 SQIVND, per germline (reference sequence). This CDR3 comprises 12 residues. In nucleotides, the CDR3 is TGTGCCAGTAGCCCCGGGGGGACCGAGCAGTACTTC. Translation gives CASSPGGTEQYF.

The chain has TRBV7-9 and TRBJ1-5; D uncertain. CDR3 size: 13 residues. V dropped 1 base and J dropped 7 bases, with 8 bases sitting between them. Germline loops: CDR1 SEHNR, CDR2 FQNEAQ (reference sequence). CDR3 loop: CASSLDARQPQHF. DNA for the CDR3: TGTGCCAGCAGCTTAGATGCGAGGCAGCCCCAGCATTTT.

The rearrangement joins TRBV7-2 to TRBJ2-1; tentative D call: TRBD1 (6 bases). Germline V CDR1 and CDR2: SGHTA, FQGNSA. V was cut by 7 bases and J by 3 bases, with 19 bases left in between. The CDR3 spans 16 residues. CDR3 bases: TGTGCCAGCATATTTACCAAGGACAGTAACTACAATGAGCAGTTCTTC. Translating gives CASIFTKDSNYNEQFF.

The chain carries TRBV12-5 and TRBJ2-1; tentatively, D is TRBD2 (5 bases). V lost 1 base and J 8 bases, leaving 9 bases between the germline ends. CDR1 is LGHNT, CDR2 FRNRAP, per germline. The CDR3 is made up of 13 amino acids. In DNA form, the CDR3 reads TGTGCTAGTGGTTTGGAGGACGGGGATGAGCAGTTCTTC. It codes for CASGLEDGDEQFF. The entire variable domain, with the rest obtained from reference TRBV12-5 and TRBJ2-1, is as follows: DARVTQTPRHKVTEMGQEVTMRCQPILGHNTVFWYRQTMMQGLELLAYFRNRAPLDDSGMPKDRFSAEMPDATLATLKIQPSEPRDSAVYFCASGLEDGDEQFFGPGTRLTVL.

V and J are TRBV6-5 and TRBJ1-6, with D possibly TRBD1 on 5 matching bases. The germline CDR1 and CDR2 sequences are MNHEY and SVGAGI. Trimming took off 5 bases at V and 7 bases at J, with 15 bases between the two ends. This CDR3 region has 15 residues. CDR3 nucleotides: TGTGCCAGCAGTACCCGACAGTTAGGAAATTCACCCCTCCACTTT. This encodes CASSTRQLGNSPLHF.

This clone was seen once. This chain uses TRBV18 with TRBJ2-2, with D unresolved. The length of the CDR3 is 13 residues. The germline V and J ends were trimmed by 6 bases and 4 bases, with 9 bases remaining between them. Germline V lookup: CDR1 KGHSH, CDR2 LQKENI. CDR3: CASSFGPTGELFF. The CDR3, as DNA: TGTGCCAGCTCCTTCGGCCCCACCGGGGAGCTGTTTTTT. Looking up the rest from reference TRBV18 and TRBJ2-2 gives the full variable domain: NAGVMQNPRHLVRRRGQEARLRCSPMKGHSHVYWYRQLPEEGLKFMVYLQKENIIDESGMPKERFSAEFPKEGPSILRIQQVVRGDSAAYFCASSFGPTGELFFGEGSRLTVL.

This clone was seen once. The chain employs TRBV27 and TRBJ2-4; D tentatively reads TRBD1 or TRBD2 (5 bases each). CDR3 length equals 14 residues. Trimming shortened V by 9 bases and J by 0 bases, and 12 bases separated the two germline ends. Germline V gene data show CDR1 as MNHEY and CDR2 as SMNVEV (reference sequence). This CDR3 reads CASVGDGAKNIQYF. In DNA, the CDR3 is TGTGCCAGTGTCGGGGACGGAGCCAAAAACATTCAGTACTTC.

This CDR3 is CASVGGGNEKLFF. The DNA of the CDR3 is TGTGCCAGCGTAGGAGGGGGCAACGAAAAACTGTTTTTT. The J gene is TRBJ1-4, the V gene TRBV2, with 7 bases matching TRBD1. Germline V CDR1 and CDR2: SNHLY, FYNNEI. This CDR3 spans 13 amino acids. V was pared by 8 bases and J by 8 bases, with 8 bases of the junction left unmatched. Full variable domain (rest looked up from reference TRBV2 and TRBJ1-4): EPEVTQTPSHQVTQMGQEVILRCVPISNHLYFYWYRQILGQKVEFLVSFYNNEISEKSEIFDDQFSVERPDGSNFTLKIRSTKLEDSAMYFCASVGGGNEKLFFGSGTQLSVL.

The chain links TRBV5-6 to TRBJ2-6; 7 bases line up with TRBD1. Looked up from germline, CDR1 is SGHDT and CDR2 is YYEEEE. V shed 3 bases, J shed 3 bases, and the junction held 12 bases outside the gene matches. The CDR3 has 18 residues. The CDR3 region is CASSYRDRPSVGANVLTF. In DNA form, the CDR3 reads TGTGCCAGCAGCTACCGGGACAGACCTTCAGTTGGGGCCAACGTCCTGACTTTC.

CDR3 loop: CASSFRSARLNTEAFF. The CDR3 DNA follows: TGTGCCAGCAGTTTTCGGTCCGCCCGATTGAACACTGAAGCTTTCTTT. The V and J genes are TRBV27 and TRBJ1-1; no firm D call. V dropped 3 bases and J dropped 0 bases, with 14 bases sitting between them. The CDR3 length is 16 residues. Germline V gene lookup returns CDR1 MNHEY and CDR2 SMNVEV (reference sequence).

CDR3 DNA sequence: TGTGCCAGCAGCAGGCAGGAAAATCAGCCCCAGCATTTT. It translates to CASSRQENQPQHF. This chain joins TRBV6-4 and TRBJ1-5, with D unclear. The CDR3 extends over 13 amino acids. V was cut by 6 bases and J by 4 bases, with 10 bases left in between. The germline CDR1 and CDR2 sequences are MRHNA and SNTAGT.

This rearrangement joins TRBV7-2 to TRBJ2-7; 14 positions match TRBD2. CDR3 length: 17 residues. CDR1 is SGHTA, CDR2 FQGNSA, per germline. V lost 5 bases and J lost 2; bases outside the gene matches: 8. CDR3 nucleotide sequence: TGTGCCAGCAGCAAGAGGGGACTAGCGGGGGACGCCTACGAGCAGTACTTC. This encodes CASSKRGLAGDAYEQYF.

This sequence joins TRBV10-2 and TRBJ2-7; 7 bases align to TRBD1. V was pared by 0 bases and J by 3 bases, with 8 bases of the junction left unmatched. The CDR3 sequence is 16 residues long. Germline CDR1 WSHSY, CDR2 SAAADI. As DNA, the CDR3 is TGCGCCAGCAGTGAGTCGATAGGCAGGGGGATCTACGAGCAGTACTTC. It is translated as CASSESIGRGIYEQYF.

This clone was seen more than once but under ten times. The chain has TRBV5-6 and TRBJ1-1; D not resolved. The CDR3 covers 14 residues. V was cut by 3 bases and J by 1 base, with 10 bases left in between. Germline values: CDR1 SGHDT, CDR2 YYEEEE. The DNA of the CDR3 is TGTGCCAGCAGCTGGGCAGACGAGAACACTGAAGCTTTCTTT. Amino acids: CASSWADENTEAFF.

The table lists this clone with a few counts. This chain links TRBV9 with TRBJ2-1; 8 bases agree with TRBD1. Unmatched junction bases numbered 10, after V lost 1 base and J lost 7 bases. From germline, CDR1 is SGDLS and CDR2 YYNGEE. This CDR3 region has 16 residues. Here the CDR3 reads CASSVPRTGSRNEQFF. The CDR3, as DNA: TGTGCCAGCAGCGTACCCCGGACAGGGTCCAGGAATGAGCAGTTCTTC.

J is TRBJ2-3 and V is TRBV9, with 8 bases matching TRBD2. CDR3 length equals 17 residues. The germline V gene encodes CDR1 SGDLS and CDR2 YYNGEE. V was clipped by 4 bases and J by 4 bases; unmatched bases: 14. The chain's CDR3 is CASSTMTSAKGADTQYF. The CDR3 DNA follows: TGTGCCAGCAGCACCATGACTAGCGCCAAGGGCGCAGATACGCAGTATTTT.

Only one count was recorded for this clone. The gene calls are TRBV5-4 and TRBJ1-4, with 7 positions matching TRBD1. The CDR3 length is 14 residues. From germline, CDR1 is SGHNT and CDR2 YYREEE (reference sequence). Germline trimming cut 2 bases from V and 3 bases from J; bases unmatched to any gene: 1. Here the CDR3 reads CASSFGTANEKLFF. CDR3 bases: TGTGCCAGCAGCTTCGGGACAGCTAATGAAAAACTGTTTTTT.

This chain connects TRBV7-8 to TRBJ1-5; D possibly corresponds to TRBD1 (5 bases). Germline lookup yields CDR1 SGHVS and CDR2 FQNEAQ. CDR3 length: 15 amino acids. Trimming shortened V by 1 base and J by 4 bases, and 11 bases separated the two germline ends. The CDR3 bases are TGTGCCAGCAGCTTAGTGTTAGGGGATAATCAGCCCCAGCATTTT. Amino acid sequence: CASSLVLGDNQPQHF.

This clone showed up just a few times. This chain links TRBV4-1 with TRBJ2-3; unclear D gene. The CDR3 is made up of 16 amino acids. Germline assignment: CDR1 MGHRA and CDR2 YSYEKL. Trimming shortened V by 1 base and J by 0 bases, and 11 bases separated the two germline ends. In DNA form, the CDR3 reads TGCGCCAGCAGCCAAGGACCTCTCAAAAGCACAGATACGCAGTATTTT. It is translated as CASSQGPLKSTDTQYF.

The rearrangement links TRBV19 to TRBJ2-7, with TRBD1 matching over 10 bases. With V trimmed by 7 bases and J by 7 bases, 7 bases remained unmatched. The CDR3 is 13 residues long. The germline gives CDR1 LNHDA, CDR2 SQIVND (reference sequence). CDR3 bases: TGTGCCAGTATGCGACAGGGGGCTGAGGAGCAGTACTTC. Amino acid sequence: CASMRQGAEEQYF.

The chain carries TRBV6-1 and TRBJ2-3; D not certain. Per germline, CDR1 MNHNS and CDR2 SASEGT. This CDR3 region has 12 residues. Trimming took off 7 bases at V and 2 bases at J, with 7 bases between the two ends. The CDR3 nucleotides read TGTGCCAGCACTCTACACACAGATACGCAGTATTTT. Amino acids: CASTLHTDTQYF.

V usage is TRBV7-3 and J usage is TRBJ2-3; 9 bases are a match to TRBD1. The ends lost 5 bases at V and 5 bases at J; junction bases unmatched: 5. Germline V lookup: CDR1 SGHTA, CDR2 FQGTGA. The CDR3 has 14 residues. The DNA of the CDR3 is TGTGCCAGCAGCCCACAGGGGGCGGTAGATACGCAGTATTTT. Translation gives CASSPQGAVDTQYF.